These T cell receptor beta chains were read from a single sample in a study of T cell repertoires in cytomegalovirus infection. TCRdb re-called the reads through MiXCR, storing one row per CDR3 protein. The sample contains under 200,000 distinct CDR3 sequences, roughly 9% of which appear only once. Specimen: PBMCs. These receptors were collected from a human donor in good health (CMV status not recorded). Some clones in this sample may be carry-over from other donors' samples. Both conserved end residues are part of each CDR3. Fields, in order: D gene, clone size, V gene, J gene, CDR3 DNA, CDR3 protein. D genes are given only for firm matches. Clone size is not always given. Where it is, it says once, few, many or a class for expanded clones.

NA	many	TRBV7-2	TRBJ2-3	TGTGCCAGCAGTTTTCACGGAGGGGATACGCAGTATTTT	CASSFHGGDTQYF
NA	many	TRBV28	TRBJ1-2	TGTGCCAGCAGTTTCACTTGGCCAACAAATGGCTACACCTTC	CASSFTWPTNGYTF
TRBD2	NA	TRBV7-2	TRBJ2-1	TGTGCCAGCAGCAGAACCTCACTAGCGGGGTACAATGAGCAGTTCTTC	CASSRTSLAGYNEQFF
NA	few	TRBV5-1	TRBJ1-2	TGCGCCAGCAGCTTACAGGATAACTATGGCTACACCTTC	CASSLQDNYGYTF
TRBD2	many	TRBV7-2	TRBJ2-7	TGTGCCAGCAGTCCCGGGACTAGTTTATACGAGCAGTACTTC	CASSPGTSLYEQYF
TRBD1	many	TRBV10-3	TRBJ2-3	TGTGCCATCAGTGATCCGGGACAGGGGTCGACAGATACGCAGTATTTT	CAISDPGQGSTDTQYF
NA	many	TRBV28	TRBJ2-7	TGTGCCAGCAAGGTGGGCACGAGCTCCTACGAGCAGTACTTC	CASKVGTSSYEQYF
NA	many	TRBV29-1	TRBJ1-2	TGCAGCGTTGACACAGCTAACTATGGCTACACCTTC	CSVDTANYGYTF
NA	many	TRBV7-8	TRBJ1-6	TGTGCCAGCAGCTTAGTCTGGAGGGGGACTAGCTCCTATAATTCACCCCTCCACTTT	CASSLVWRGTSSYNSPLHF
NA	few	TRBV18	TRBJ1-5	TGTGCCAGCTCACTACAGGAGAGCAATCAGCCCCAGCATTTT	CASSLQESNQPQHF
NA	many	TRBV5-4	TRBJ2-2	TGTGCCACGCGGACTACTTCAAGCACCGGGGAGCTGTTTTTT	CATRTTSSTGELFF
TRBD1	many	TRBV28	TRBJ2-7	TGTGCCAGCAGTGGGACAGTACGAGGGCAGTACTTC	CASSGTVRGQYF
NA	NA	TRBV30	TRBJ1-5	TGTGCCTGGAATGTTAGGGCCGATCAGCCCCAGCATTTT	CAWNVRADQPQHF
NA	few	TRBV28	TRBJ1-2	TGTGCCAGCAGCCGGGTAGAACTAAGTCGCTACACCTTC	CASSRVELSRYTF
NA	many	TRBV7-2	TRBJ2-3	TGTGCCAGCAGCTTCGGGACCTGGGCAGATACGCAGTATTTT	CASSFGTWADTQYF
TRBD1	many	TRBV5-6	TRBJ1-2	TGTGCCAGCAGCTTGGCCAGGGGGGGCAGTGGCTACACCTTC	CASSLARGGSGYTF
NA	many	TRBV7-9	TRBJ1-1	TGTGCCAGCCCAGGTGAACCAGACACTGAAGCTTTCTTT	CASPGEPDTEAFF
TRBD2	NA	TRBV20-1	TRBJ2-4	TGCAGTGCTAGCACTAGCGCCGGAAACATTCAGTACTTC	CSASTSAGNIQYF
TRBD1	many	TRBV6-2/TRBV6-3	TRBJ2-7	TGTGCCACCAACTCCCCGGGACAGAGCTCCTACGAGCAGTACTTC	CATNSPGQSSYEQYF
NA	many	TRBV2	TRBJ1-1	TGTGCCAGCAGTGAGGTTTTCATGAACACTGAAGCTTTCTTT	CASSEVFMNTEAFF
TRBD2	few	TRBV20-1	TRBJ2-7	TGCAGTGCTAGAAAGGCGGCTAGCGGCCTTCGTTACGAGCAGTACTTC	CSARKAASGLRYEQYF
NA	many	TRBV7-2	TRBJ2-1	TGTGCCAGCAGCTTAGCGCTCCCCGGGGCCTACAATGAGCAGTTCTTC	CASSLALPGAYNEQFF
NA	few	TRBV2	TRBJ2-5	TGTGCCAGCAGTGTCGGCGGGACAAGAGAGACCCAGTACTTC	CASSVGGTRETQYF
NA	few	TRBV28	TRBJ2-6	TGTGCCAGCAGTTTTTCCCCAGGGCCTGGGGCCAACGTCCTGACTTTC	CASSFSPGPGANVLTF
NA	many	TRBV7-2	TRBJ1-1	TGTGCCAGCAGCTTAGAGGCTATGAACACTGAAGCTTTCTTT	CASSLEAMNTEAFF
TRBD1	many	TRBV6-6	TRBJ2-7	TGTGCCAGCACTCGTGGACAGGGATTCTACGAGCAGTACTTC	CASTRGQGFYEQYF
TRBD1	many	TRBV7-2	TRBJ2-3	TGTGCCAGCAGCGCGGCCCAGGGACAGAATACGCAGTATTTT	CASSAAQGQNTQYF
NA	many	TRBV5-4	TRBJ2-5	TGTGCCAGCAGCTTGCCTATGAGCCAAGAGACCCAGTACTTC	CASSLPMSQETQYF
NA	many	TRBV7-9	TRBJ1-1	TGTGCCAGCAGCACTAACATCGACAGCGGTGAAGCTTTCTTT	CASSTNIDSGEAFF
TRBD1	many	TRBV7-8	TRBJ2-2	TGTGCCAGCAGCGCTCGGACAGGGTGGACCGGGGAGCTGTTTTTT	CASSARTGWTGELFF
NA	many	TRBV4-1	TRBJ2-7	TGCGCCAGCACCCCCCTCGGGGACTTTAGGGGCGAGCAGTACTTC	CASTPLGDFRGEQYF
NA	NA	TRBV29-1	TRBJ1-1	TGCAGCGTTGAAGTGGAAAGATCACAGAGGGCTTTCTTT	CSVEVERSQRAFF
TRBD1	many	TRBV7-2	TRBJ2-3	TGTGCCAGCAGCTTTCGCAGATTCCGGGACAGTGGCACAGATACGCAGTATTTT	CASSFRRFRDSGTDTQYF
NA	few	TRBV6-1	TRBJ2-2	TGTGCCAGCAGGATGGGGCCGAACACCGGGGAGCTGTTTTTT	CASRMGPNTGELFF
NA	few	TRBV29-1	TRBJ2-5	TGCAGCGTTGCCCAAGAGACCCAGTACTTC	CSVAQETQYF
NA	few	TRBV15	TRBJ2-5	TGTGCCACCAGCAGAGAGGGACAAATGGGGGAGACCCAGTACTTC	CATSREGQMGETQYF
NA	few	TRBV23-1	TRBJ1-5	TGCGCCAGCAGTCATAGGCCTCCGAACTATCAGCCCCAGCATTTT	CASSHRPPNYQPQHF
NA	few	TRBV29-1	TRBJ1-1	TGCAGCGTTGAGCGGCAGGCGGGCACTGAAGCTTTCTTT	CSVERQAGTEAFF
NA	few	TRBV6-5	TRBJ1-1	TGTGCCAGCAGTTACAGTCGCGAATTGAACACTGAAGCTTTCTTT	CASSYSRELNTEAFF
NA	many	TRBV29-1	TRBJ2-7	TGCAGCGTTGTACCGGAGGCCTCCTACGAGCAGTACTTC	CSVVPEASYEQYF
TRBD2	NA	TRBV7-2	TRBJ2-3	TGTGCCAGCAGCTTAGTTCTAGCGGGGGGGGGGGATACGCAGTATTTT	CASSLVLAGGGDTQYF
NA	many	TRBV6-2/TRBV6-3	TRBJ2-3	TGTGCCAGCAGTTACGGGACGACTATCATAAGCACAGATACGCAGTATTTT	CASSYGTTIISTDTQYF
NA	many	TRBV27	TRBJ1-2	TGTGCCAGCAGTTTTAAGGGGATCTATGGCTACACCTTC	CASSFKGIYGYTF
TRBD2	NA	TRBV19	TRBJ2-7	TGTGCCAGTAGTTCGCGGACTAGCGGGAAGCCGTACTTC	CASSSRTSGKPYF
TRBD2	NA	TRBV7-7	TRBJ2-1	TGTGCTAGCAGCCCCCTAGCGGAAGCTTACAATGAGCAGTTCTTC	CASSPLAEAYNEQFF
NA	NA	TRBV5-6	TRBJ1-5	TGTGCCAGCAGCTTTGGGGGACACGATCAGCCCCAGCATTTT	CASSFGGHDQPQHF
NA	many	TRBV7-9	TRBJ1-3	TGTGCCAGCAGCCCTCGACAGAGCCGCTCTGGAAACACCATATATTTT	CASSPRQSRSGNTIYF
NA	NA	TRBV25-1	TRBJ1-1	TGTGCCAGCAGTTCACAGAGGGAAAGGGGGACTAGAGCTTTCTTT	CASSSQRERGTRAFF
NA	many	TRBV6-2/TRBV6-3	TRBJ1-1	TGTGCCAGCAGTAGCCCGGGACGGGTGTTTGAAGCTTTCTTT	CASSSPGRVFEAFF
NA	many	TRBV7-2	TRBJ2-3	TGTGCCAGCAGCTTAAGGGCCGTCAGGGCGGATACGCAGTATTTT	CASSLRAVRADTQYF
NA	many	TRBV7-2	TRBJ2-7	TGTGCCAGCAGCTTAGCAGGGACCAGCCGCTACGAGCAGTACTTC	CASSLAGTSRYEQYF
TRBD2	many	TRBV4-1	TRBJ2-2	TGCGCCAGCAGCCACATGAGCGGGACTTCGAACACCGGGGAGCTGTTTTTT	CASSHMSGTSNTGELFF
TRBD2	many	TRBV5-1	TRBJ2-3	TGCGCCAGTGGCACCTGGGGACTAAACACAGATACGCAGTATTTT	CASGTWGLNTDTQYF
NA	NA	TRBV20-1	TRBJ1-3	TGCAGTGCTAGCATTGGCTCTGGAAACACCATATATTTT	CSASIGSGNTIYF
NA	many	TRBV19	TRBJ2-7	TGTGCCAGTAGTGCGGCCCGGGCCTACGAGCAGTACTTC	CASSAARAYEQYF